The next 27 T cell receptor beta chains were all read from a single sample in a study of T cell clonotyping in hematopoietic cell transplantation. TCRdb keeps only in-frame clones here, not all; method: immunoSEQ multiplex PCR. The sample carries around 16,000 clones, around 66% recorded once. Source: PBMCs, taken 30 days after allogeneic stem cell transplant. The receptors come from a male patient aged 45 to 59 who had an allogeneic stem cell transplant from an unrelated donor, so T cells may come from the graft donor. Some clones in this sample may be carry-over from other donors' samples.

The chain couples TRBV30 to TRBJ1-1; D is ambiguous. Germline assignment: CDR1 GTSNPN and CDR2 SVGIG (reference sequence). Trimming removed 2 bases from V and 5 bases from J, with 15 bases in between. The CDR3 has 14 amino acids. The CDR3 nucleotides read TGTGCCTGGAGTCTAAACCTGGTTTTTACTGAAGCTTTCTTT. Encoded protein: CAWSLNLVFTEAFF. Complete variable domain (other parts from reference TRBV30 and TRBJ1-1): SQTIHQWPATLVQPVGSPLSLECTVEGTSNPNLYWYRQAAGRGLQLLFYSVGIGQISSEVPQNLSASRPQDRQFILSSKKLLLSDSGFYLCAWSLNLVFTEAFFGQGTRLTVV.

Only one count was recorded for this clone. V is TRBV9 and J is TRBJ1-4; 9 nucleotides align to TRBD1. The trim removed 4 bases at V and 10 bases at J, leaving 8 bases unmatched. Germline assignment: CDR1 SGDLS and CDR2 YYNGEE. CDR3 length equals 14 residues. This CDR3 reads CASSLGTGLGKLFF. The CDR3 DNA reads TGTGCCAGCAGCTTGGGGACAGGGCTGGGAAAACTGTTTTTT.

The chain links TRBV30 to TRBJ2-5, with 11 nucleotides matching TRBD2. Trimming took 0 bases from V and 5 from J; bases not matched to a gene: 8. The length of the CDR3 is 16 residues. Germline V gene sequence: CDR1 GTSNPN, CDR2 SVGIG (reference sequence). The CDR3 DNA is TGTGCCTGGAGTGTACTAGCGGGAGTACTTCGGGAGACCCAGTACTTC. Protein product: CAWSVLAGVLRETQYF.

The chain uses TRBV7-8 and TRBJ2-7; a possible D gene is TRBD2 (5 bases). Trimming left V 5 bases short and J 5 bases short, with 19 bases between. CDR1 is SGHVS and CDR2 is FQNEAQ in the germline V gene. CDR3 size: 15 residues. The CDR3 is CASSPQNPPGNEQYF. CDR3 DNA sequence: TGTGCCAGCAGCCCTCAGAACCCCCCCGGGAACGAGCAGTACTTC.

The table lists this clone with a few counts. The chain couples TRBV6-1 to TRBJ1-2; 7 bases align to TRBD1. Germline CDR1 MNHNS, CDR2 SASEGT. V lost 7 bases to trimming and J lost 6 bases; unmatched junction nucleotides: 14. This CDR3 is 15 amino acids long. The CDR3 region has the DNA TGTGCCAGCAAATACGAGACAGGGTCAACCGATGGCTACACCTTC. Its protein is CASKYETGSTDGYTF.

The chain has TRBV5-6 and TRBJ1-6; D might be TRBD1 (6 bases). CDR3 length: 14 residues. V was trimmed by 2 bases and J by 7 bases, leaving 10 bases between them. The germline gives CDR1 SGHDT, CDR2 YYEEEE. The CDR3 here is CASSFYRANSPLHF. In DNA, the CDR3 is TGTGCCAGCAGCTTCTACAGGGCCAATTCACCCCTCCACTTT.

The rearrangement joins TRBV27 to TRBJ1-2, with no clear D. V shed 4 bases and J shed 1 base, with 4 bases lying between them. Germline V gene sequence: CDR1 MNHEY, CDR2 SMNVEV (reference sequence). The CDR3 consists of 12 residues. The DNA for the CDR3 is TGTGCCAGCAGTTCCTATAACTATGGCTACACCTTC. Protein: CASSSYNYGYTF.

The chain combines TRBV29-1 with TRBJ1-2; no definite D call. This CDR3 comprises 12 residues. V lost 4 bases to trimming and J lost 2 bases, with 8 bases between them. Germline assignment: CDR1 SQVTM and CDR2 ANQGSEA. The CDR3 protein is CSVAYLNYGYTF. The CDR3 coding sequence is TGCAGCGTTGCTTACCTGAACTATGGCTACACCTTC.

Written as DNA, the CDR3 is TGTGCCAGCAGTGCACGCTACGAGCAGTACTTC. Translating it yields CASSARYEQYF. The J gene is TRBJ2-7, the V gene TRBV6-6, with no clear D. The CDR3 has 11 residues. The V end lost 5 bases, the J end lost 3 bases, and 5 bases lay between the germline ends. The germline V gene has CDR1 MNHNY and CDR2 SVGAGI (reference sequence).

This sequence joins TRBV5-4 and TRBJ2-7, with 9 positions matching TRBD1. Looked up from germline, CDR1 is SGHNT and CDR2 is YYREEE (reference sequence). The CDR3 runs 15 residues. The V and J ends lost 4 bases and 5 bases, in that order; junction bases with no gene match: 10. CDR3 region: CASSNPGQGFHEQYF. The DNA for the CDR3 is TGTGCCAGCAGCAACCCGGGACAGGGTTTCCACGAGCAGTACTTC.

The rearrangement links TRBV9 to TRBJ1-1; no reliable D call. Germline V gene sequence: CDR1 SGDLS, CDR2 YYNGEE. V lost 4 bases and J lost 2, with 15 bases in between. CDR3 length: 15 residues. DNA for the CDR3: TGTGCCAGCAGCCCTTTCGGACGACTAAACACTGAAGCTTTCTTT. Protein sequence: CASSPFGRLNTEAFF.

The sample holds a few counts of this clone. The V and J genes are TRBV30 and TRBJ1-3; D not certain. The CDR3 covers 10 residues. Germline V gene data show CDR1 as GTSNPN and CDR2 as SVGIG (reference sequence). V lost 5 bases to trimming and J lost 7 bases, with 6 bases between them. CDR3 bases: TGTGCCTGGGCGGATAACACCATATATTTT. Its protein product is CAWADNTIYF.

There are a few counts of this clone. The chain couples TRBV6-5 to TRBJ2-2; TRBD1 might be the D (6 bases). Trimming pared 6 bases from V and 5 bases from J, leaving 10 bases between. The CDR3 is made up of 13 amino acids. Germline CDR1 MNHEY, CDR2 SVGAGI. The CDR3 loop reads CASSQTGTGELFF. The CDR3 bases are TGTGCCAGCAGCCAAACAGGGACCGGGGAGCTGTTTTTT.

The chain is built from TRBV6-1 and TRBJ2-3, with TRBD2 as a possible D gene (6 bases). The CDR3 totals 14 residues. Trimming pared 3 bases from V and 0 bases from J, leaving 7 bases between. The germline CDR1 and CDR2 sequences are MNHNS and SASEGT. CDR3 sequence: CASSERDSTDTQYF. The CDR3 DNA sequence: TGTGCCAGCAGTGAGCGGGACAGCACAGATACGCAGTATTTT.

The chain links TRBV30 to TRBJ1-1; D call uncertain. V was pared by 2 bases and J by 0 bases, with 10 bases between. CDR3 length equals 14 residues. Per the germline V gene, CDR1 is GTSNPN and CDR2 is SVGIG (reference sequence). CDR3 region: CAWSPPALNTEAFF. CDR3 sequence (DNA): TGTGCCTGGAGTCCCCCAGCTTTGAACACTGAAGCTTTCTTT.

This rearrangement joins TRBV14 to TRBJ2-1; tentative D call: TRBD2 (5 bases). The germline gives CDR1 SGHDN, CDR2 FVKESK. Trimming shortened V by 1 base and J by 4 bases, and 14 bases separated the two germline ends. This CDR3 is built from 16 residues. CDR3 sequence: CASSQGRLDNYNEQFF. CDR3 nucleotides: TGTGCCAGCAGCCAAGGGAGGCTAGACAATTACAATGAGCAGTTCTTC.

The CDR3 DNA sequence: TGTGCCTGGAGTGTGGAGGCTCCGGGAAATTCACCCCTCCACTTT. It specifies CAWSVEAPGNSPLHF. V usage is TRBV30 and J usage is TRBJ1-6; D gene ambiguous. V dropped 0 bases and J dropped 7 bases, with 13 bases sitting between them. Germline loops: CDR1 GTSNPN, CDR2 SVGIG (reference sequence). This CDR3 has 15 residues.

This clone was detected a few times. The chain couples TRBV30 to TRBJ2-3, with D hard to call. The CDR3 length is 15 residues. Per germline, CDR1 GTSNPN and CDR2 SVGIG (reference sequence). Deletions cut 4 bases from V and 7 bases from J, with 21 bases between. CDR3 sequence (DNA): TGTGCCTGGAAACTGTCGGGCTCTCAAGCGAATACGCAGTATTTT. Its protein product is CAWKLSGSQANTQYF.

V and J are TRBV2 and TRBJ1-3; D gene ambiguous. CDR1 and CDR2 from the germline V gene are SNHLY and FYNNEI. The ends were cut back, 5 bases at V and 0 bases at J, with 5 bases in the middle. The CDR3 length is 13 residues. DNA of the CDR3: TGTGCCAGCAGTCGGTCCTCTGGAAACACCATATATTTT. It specifies CASSRSSGNTIYF.

The CDR3 bases are TGTGCCATCAGTGAGTCGAGGCAGGCTGTGTACACCTTC. Its translation is CAISESRQAVYTF. The rearrangement links TRBV10-3 to TRBJ1-2; D is unclear. V lost 0 bases and J 11 bases, leaving 13 bases between the germline ends. In germline, CDR1 is ENHRY, CDR2 SYGVKD. The CDR3 consists of 13 residues.

The rearrangement joins TRBV6-6 to TRBJ1-5; TRBD1 might be the D (5 bases). The CDR3 spans 15 residues. V lost 4 bases, J lost 0 bases, and 10 bases lay in between. Germline CDR1 MNHNY, CDR2 SVGAGI (reference sequence). The CDR3 sequence is CASSFKGASNQPQHF. In DNA, the CDR3 is TGTGCCAGCAGTTTCAAAGGGGCTAGCAATCAGCCCCAGCATTTT.

The chain couples TRBV30 to TRBJ1-2; D possibly corresponds to TRBD1 (5 bases). V shed 6 bases and J shed 5 bases, with 16 bases lying between them. The CDR3 is made up of 13 amino acids. Germline CDR1 reads GTSNPN; CDR2 reads SVGIG (reference sequence). The CDR3 sequence: CACVPGIGYGYTF. The CDR3 DNA reads as TGTGCCTGCGTTCCAGGGATCGGTTATGGCTACACCTTC.

V gene TRBV11-2 combines with J gene TRBJ2-4, with D possibly being TRBD2 (5 bases). V lost 4 bases and J 0 bases, leaving 7 bases between the germline ends. The CDR3 covers 14 residues. CDR1 and CDR2 from the germline V gene are SGHAT and FQNNGV. CDR3 in amino acids: CASSWEIAKNIQYF. The CDR3, as DNA: TGTGCCAGCAGCTGGGAGATAGCCAAAAACATTCAGTACTTC.

This clone was recorded a few times. The gene calls are TRBV20-1 and TRBJ2-1; D unclear. This CDR3 region has 11 residues. The germline gives CDR1 DFQATT, CDR2 SNEGSKA (reference sequence). V lost 5 bases, J lost 15 bases, and 17 bases lay in between. Here the CDR3 reads CSAAVGFQRFF. CDR3 coding DNA: TGCAGTGCTGCCGTCGGGTTTCAACGGTTCTTC.

The chain has TRBV6-5 and TRBJ2-7, with 9 positions matching TRBD1. Per the germline V gene, CDR1 is MNHEY and CDR2 is SVGAGI. After removal of 0 bases from V and 7 bases from J, the junction contained 4 bases not matched to a gene. CDR3 length: 14 residues. The CDR3 reads CASSYSQGAREQYF. The DNA for the CDR3 is TGTGCCAGCAGTTACTCACAGGGGGCTAGGGAGCAGTACTTC.

This sequence joins TRBV5-1 and TRBJ1-4, with D perhaps TRBD1 (6 bases). Germline lookup yields CDR1 SGHRS and CDR2 YFSETQ. The V end was cut by 4 bases, the J end by 12 bases, with 22 bases between. The CDR3 runs 15 residues. DNA of the CDR3: TGCGCCAGCAGCAACCCTACAGGGATTAAGACAGAACTGTTTTTT. Amino acid sequence: CASSNPTGIKTELFF.

J is TRBJ1-2 and V is TRBV6-5; D ambiguous. CDR3 size: 11 residues. CDR1 and CDR2 (germline): MNHEY, SVGAGI. Trimming pared 8 bases from V and 6 bases from J, leaving 10 bases between. The chain's CDR3 is CASSEGNGYTF. CDR3 DNA sequence: TGTGCCAGCTCGGAGGGTAATGGCTACACCTTC.